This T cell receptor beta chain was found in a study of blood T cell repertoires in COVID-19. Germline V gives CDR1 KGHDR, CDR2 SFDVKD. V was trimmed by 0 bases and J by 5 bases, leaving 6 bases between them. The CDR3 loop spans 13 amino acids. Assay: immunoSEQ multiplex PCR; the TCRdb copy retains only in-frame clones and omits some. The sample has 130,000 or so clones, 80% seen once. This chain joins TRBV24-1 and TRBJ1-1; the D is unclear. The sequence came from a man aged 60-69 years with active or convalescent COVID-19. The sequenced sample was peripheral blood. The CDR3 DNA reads TGTGCCACCAGTGATTTGGGACTTACTGAAGCTTTCTTT. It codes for CATSDLGLTEAFF.